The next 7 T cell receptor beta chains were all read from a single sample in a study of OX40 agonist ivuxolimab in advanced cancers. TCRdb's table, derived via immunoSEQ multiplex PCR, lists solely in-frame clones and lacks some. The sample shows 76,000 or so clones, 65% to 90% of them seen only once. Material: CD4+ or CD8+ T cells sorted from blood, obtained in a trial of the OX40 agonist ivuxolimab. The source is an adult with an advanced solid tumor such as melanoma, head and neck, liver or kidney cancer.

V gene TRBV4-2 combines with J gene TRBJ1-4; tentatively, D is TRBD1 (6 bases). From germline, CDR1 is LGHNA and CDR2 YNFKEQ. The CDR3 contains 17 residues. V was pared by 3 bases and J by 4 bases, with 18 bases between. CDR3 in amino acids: CASSQATTGLGNEKLFF. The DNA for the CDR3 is TGTGCCAGCAGCCAGGCTACAACAGGGTTGGGTAATGAAAAACTGTTTTTT.

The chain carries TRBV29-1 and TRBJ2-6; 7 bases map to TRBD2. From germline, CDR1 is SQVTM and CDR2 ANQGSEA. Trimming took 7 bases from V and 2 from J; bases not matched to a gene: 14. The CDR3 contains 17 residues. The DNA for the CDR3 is TGCAGCGCGGGTCTGGGGAGGGCTGCCGCTGGGGCCAACGTCCTGACTTTC. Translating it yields CSAGLGRAAAGANVLTF. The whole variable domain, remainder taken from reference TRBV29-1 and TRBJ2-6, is SAVISQKPSRDICQRGTSLTIQCQVDSQVTMMFWYRQQPGQSLTLIATANQGSEATYESGFVIDKFPISRPNLTFSTLTVSNMSPEDSSIYLCSAGLGRAAAGANVLTFGAGSRLTVL.

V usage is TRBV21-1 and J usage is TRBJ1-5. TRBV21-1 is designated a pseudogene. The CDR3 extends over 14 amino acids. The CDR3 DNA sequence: TGTGCCAGCAGCAAAAGATTGGGGAATCAGCCCCAGCATTTT. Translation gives CASSKRLGNQPQHF.

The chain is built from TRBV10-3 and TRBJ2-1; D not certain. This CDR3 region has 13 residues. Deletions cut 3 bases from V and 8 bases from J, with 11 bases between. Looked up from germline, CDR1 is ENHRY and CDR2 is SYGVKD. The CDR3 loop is CAISDQRWDEQFF. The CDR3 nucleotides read TGTGCCATCAGTGATCAGAGATGGGATGAGCAGTTCTTC.

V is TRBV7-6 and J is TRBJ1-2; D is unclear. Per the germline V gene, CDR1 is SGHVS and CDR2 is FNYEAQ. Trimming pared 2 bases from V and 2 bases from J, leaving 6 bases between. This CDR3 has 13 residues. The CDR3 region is CASSLWQNYGYTF. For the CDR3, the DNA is TGTGCCAGCAGCTTATGGCAGAACTATGGCTACACCTTC.

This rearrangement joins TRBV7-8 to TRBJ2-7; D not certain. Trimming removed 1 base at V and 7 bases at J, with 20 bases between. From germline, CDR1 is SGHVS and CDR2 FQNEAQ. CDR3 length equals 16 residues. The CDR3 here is CASSLEGRLILGEQYF. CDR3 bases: TGTGCCAGCAGCTTAGAAGGCCGACTGATCCTGGGGGAGCAGTACTTC.

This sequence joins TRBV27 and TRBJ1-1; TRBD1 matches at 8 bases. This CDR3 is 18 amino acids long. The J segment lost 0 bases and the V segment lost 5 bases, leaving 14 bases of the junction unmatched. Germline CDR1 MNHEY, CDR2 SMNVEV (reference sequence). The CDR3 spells CASSAGQARFLMNTEAFF. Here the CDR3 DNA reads TGTGCCAGCAGTGCGGGACAGGCCCGTTTTCTAATGAACACTGAAGCTTTCTTT.